This T cell receptor beta chain derives from a study of cytomegalovirus exposure and HLA in healthy donors. The PCR was carried out with 60 Vbeta primers and 13 Jbeta primers. Profiling relied on immunoSEQ multiplex PCR, and the TCRdb table lists in-frame clones only, not all of them. The table records 50,000 to 75,000 clones, 70% to 75% of them present only once. J lost 3 bases, V lost 1 base, and 6 bases had no gene match. Germline loops: CDR1 MNHNY, CDR2 SVGAGI (reference sequence). The CDR3 has 15 amino acids. This clone has a single count. Sequenced material: PBMCs. The chain combines TRBV6-6 with TRBJ2-7, with 7 bases matching TRBD2. The receptor was derived from a man between 25 and 39 years old in good health and CMV-seropositive. CDR3 amino acids: CASSYYGLDLYEQYF. As DNA, the CDR3 is TGTGCCAGCAGTTACTATGGACTAGATCTCTACGAGCAGTACTTC.